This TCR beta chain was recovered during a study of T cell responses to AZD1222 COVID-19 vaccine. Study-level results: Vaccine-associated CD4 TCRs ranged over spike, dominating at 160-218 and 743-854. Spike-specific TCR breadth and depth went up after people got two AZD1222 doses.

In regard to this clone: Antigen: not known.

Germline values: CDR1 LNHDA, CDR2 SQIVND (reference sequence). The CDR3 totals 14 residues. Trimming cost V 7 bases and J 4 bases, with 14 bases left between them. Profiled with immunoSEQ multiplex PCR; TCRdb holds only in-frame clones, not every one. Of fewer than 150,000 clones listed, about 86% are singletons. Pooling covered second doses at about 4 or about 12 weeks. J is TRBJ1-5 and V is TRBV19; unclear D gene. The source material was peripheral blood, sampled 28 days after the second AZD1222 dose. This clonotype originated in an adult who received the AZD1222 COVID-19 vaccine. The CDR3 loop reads CASKGAARNQPQHF. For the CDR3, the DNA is TGTGCCAGTAAGGGTGCCGCGAGGAATCAGCCCCAGCATTTT.